This is a list of T cell receptor beta chains from one sample in a study of blood T cell repertoires in COVID-19. Measured with immunoSEQ multiplex PCR; TCRdb has only the in-frame clones, and not every one. The sample has roughly 330,000 clones, roughly 90% seen once. The sequenced sample consisted of peripheral blood. These receptors came from a woman aged 45-59 years with active or convalescent COVID-19. Each CDR3 is given with its conserved first and last residue. A D gene is named only where the DNA matches it firmly. Clone size appears in some rows only: once, few, many, or a class for an expanded clone.

size: .
D: .
J: TRBJ2-3
V: TRBV30
CDR3: CAWSAGLTDTQYF
DNA: TGTGCCTGGAGTGCGGGACTCACAGATACGCAGTATTTT

size: .
D: TRBD2
J: TRBJ2-1
V: TRBV5-1
CDR3: CASSLTSGSEQFF
DNA: TGCGCCAGCAGCTTAACTAGCGGGAGCGAGCAGTTCTTC

size: .
D: .
J: TRBJ1-5
V: TRBV7-2
CDR3: CASTIGQSNQPQHF
DNA: TGTGCCAGCACGATAGGACAGAGCAATCAGCCCCAGCATTTT

size: .
D: .
J: TRBJ1-4
V: TRBV4-1
CDR3: CASSLGGAGEKLFF
DNA: TGCGCCAGCAGCCTCGGCGGGGCCGGGGAAAAACTGTTTTTT

size: once
D: TRBD1
J: TRBJ2-5
V: TRBV7-3
CDR3: CASSTGGSEETQYF
DNA: TGTGCCAGCAGCACAGGGGGCAGCGAAGAGACCCAGTACTTC

size: .
D: .
J: TRBJ1-4
V: TRBV19
CDR3: CASSTGQRGEKLFF
DNA: TGTGCCAGTAGTACCGGCCAGCGTGGGGAAAAACTGTTTTTT

size: .
D: .
J: TRBJ1-2
V: TRBV10-3
CDR3: CAITGDHYGYTF
DNA: TGTGCCATCACAGGGGACCACTATGGCTACACCTTC

size: .
D: .
J: TRBJ2-3
V: TRBV13
CDR3: CASSSKESYTDTQYF
DNA: TGTGCCAGCAGTTCTAAAGAGAGTTACACAGATACGCAGTATTTT

size: .
D: .
J: TRBJ1-2
V: TRBV27
CDR3: CASSNDRSYGYTF
DNA: TGTGCCAGCAGTAACGACAGGTCTTATGGCTACACCTTC

size: .
D: TRBD1
J: TRBJ1-6
V: TRBV19
CDR3: CASSTGTENSPLHF
DNA: TGTGCCAGTAGTACCGGGACAGAAAATTCACCCCTCCACTTT

size: .
D: .
J: TRBJ2-1
V: TRBV6-2/TRBV6-3
CDR3: CASSYPLGDNEQFF
DNA: TGTGCCAGCAGTTACCCTTTAGGAGACAATGAGCAGTTCTTC

size: .
D: .
J: TRBJ2-2
V: TRBV7-2
CDR3: CASSLTRNTGELFF
DNA: TGTGCCAGCAGCCTAACTCGAAACACCGGGGAGCTGTTTTTT

size: .
D: TRBD1
J: TRBJ1-1
V: TRBV2
CDR3: CASRAIQGMTFF
DNA: TGTGCCAGCAGGGCGATACAGGGGATGACTTTCTTT

size: .
D: .
J: TRBJ1-1
V: TRBV27
CDR3: CAVSQGRNTEAFF
DNA: TGTGCCGTAAGCCAGGGGCGGAACACTGAAGCTTTCTTT

size: .
D: TRBD2
J: TRBJ2-2
V: TRBV5-1
CDR3: CASSPGTSGSYPGELFF
DNA: TGCGCCAGCAGCCCCGGGACTAGCGGGAGTTATCCCGGGGAGCTGTTTTTT

size: .
D: .
J: TRBJ2-7
V: TRBV9
CDR3: CASSVLAGEQYF
DNA: TGTGCCAGCAGCGTATTGGCGGGAGAGCAGTACTTC

size: .
D: TRBD2
J: TRBJ2-1
V: TRBV5-8
CDR3: CASSGLSTRLAGESRNEQFF
DNA: TGTGCCAGCAGCGGCCTTTCGACTAGACTAGCGGGGGAATCACGGAATGAGCAGTTCTTC

size: .
D: .
J: TRBJ2-3
V: TRBV13
CDR3: CASSQISGEIADTQYF
DNA: TGTGCCAGCAGCCAAATATCTGGGGAGATCGCAGATACGCAGTATTTT

size: .
D: .
J: TRBJ1-1
V: TRBV19
CDR3: CASSIPGQPNTEAFF
DNA: TGTGCCAGTAGTATCCCCGGACAGCCGAACACTGAAGCTTTCTTT

size: .
D: TRBD2
J: TRBJ2-2
V: TRBV3-1/TRBV3-2
CDR3: CASSPGLAANTGELFF
DNA: TGTGCCAGCAGCCCGGGACTAGCGGCGAACACCGGGGAGCTGTTTTTT

size: .
D: .
J: TRBJ1-1
V: TRBV5-1
CDR3: CASSLGTGGEAFF
DNA: TGCGCCAGCAGCTTGGGTACTGGAGGTGAAGCTTTCTTT

size: .
D: .
J: TRBJ1-1
V: TRBV10-3
CDR3: CAISNRDMTLTEAFF
DNA: TGTGCCATCAGTAACCGGGACATGACTCTCACTGAAGCTTTCTTT

size: .
D: TRBD1
J: TRBJ1-4
V: TRBV5-5
CDR3: CASSLKGQGGREKLFF
DNA: TGTGCCAGCAGCTTAAAGGGACAGGGAGGAAGGGAAAAACTGTTTTTT

size: .
D: .
J: TRBJ1-2
V: TRBV30
CDR3: CAWRDSTKILYGYTF
DNA: TGTGCCTGGAGGGACAGCACTAAAATTCTCTATGGCTACACCTTC

size: .
D: .
J: TRBJ2-7
V: TRBV11-2
CDR3: CASSSQQSSYEQYF
DNA: TGTGCCAGCAGCTCTCAACAAAGCTCCTACGAGCAGTACTTC

size: .
D: TRBD1
J: TRBJ2-1
V: TRBV19
CDR3: CASSLDRGRNNEQFF
DNA: TGTGCCAGTAGTCTGGACAGGGGGCGAAATAATGAGCAGTTCTTC

size: .
D: .
J: TRBJ2-5
V: TRBV15
CDR3: CATSSAEGETQYF
DNA: TGTGCCACCAGCTCAGCGGAGGGAGAGACCCAGTACTTC

size: .
D: TRBD1
J: TRBJ2-1
V: TRBV29-1
CDR3: CSVVTGLTNEQFF
DNA: TGCAGCGTTGTGACAGGGTTGACCAATGAGCAGTTCTTC

size: .
D: .
J: TRBJ1-2
V: TRBV19
CDR3: CASRSTGISYGYTF
DNA: TGTGCCAGTAGGTCTACAGGGATTAGCTATGGCTACACCTTC

size: .
D: .
J: TRBJ1-1
V: TRBV4-1
CDR3: CASSPRQGTEAFF
DNA: TGCGCCAGCAGCCCCAGGCAGGGCACTGAAGCTTTCTTT

size: .
D: .
J: TRBJ1-1
V: TRBV7-3
CDR3: CASSPSGPSLDYAEAFF
DNA: TGTGCCAGCAGCCCGTCAGGGCCCTCTCTCGATTACGCTGAAGCTTTCTTT

size: .
D: .
J: TRBJ2-7
V: TRBV19
CDR3: CASRNRAHEQYF
DNA: TGTGCCAGTAGGAACAGGGCCCACGAGCAGTACTTC

size: .
D: .
J: TRBJ1-6
V: TRBV13
CDR3: CASSLSVREINSPLHF
DNA: TGTGCCAGCAGCTTATCGGTTCGGGAGATTAATTCACCCCTCCACTTT

size: .
D: TRBD2
J: TRBJ2-1
V: TRBV11-2
CDR3: CASSRVQTSYYNEQFF
DNA: TGTGCCAGCAGCCGCGTTCAGACTAGCTACTACAATGAGCAGTTCTTC

size: .
D: .
J: TRBJ1-1
V: TRBV13
CDR3: CASSPGILAFF
DNA: TGTGCCAGCAGCCCGGGGATATTAGCTTTCTTT

size: .
D: TRBD1
J: TRBJ1-1
V: TRBV6-5
CDR3: CASSYLGQNTGAFF
DNA: TGTGCCAGCAGTTACCTGGGACAGAATACTGGAGCTTTCTTT

size: .
D: .
J: TRBJ2-1
V: TRBV7-3
CDR3: CASSPHRAYNEQFF
DNA: TGTGCCAGCAGCCCTCACAGGGCCTACAATGAGCAGTTCTTC

size: .
D: TRBD1
J: TRBJ2-2
V: TRBV5-1
CDR3: CASSWPRDRGLMDTGELFF
DNA: TGCGCCAGCAGCTGGCCGCGGGACAGGGGGCTCATGGACACCGGGGAGCTGTTTTTT

size: once
D: TRBD1
J: TRBJ1-2
V: TRBV28
CDR3: CASSLGGTETLLYGYTF
DNA: TGTGCCAGCAGTTTAGGAGGGACAGAAACACTTCTCTATGGCTACACCTTC

size: .
D: TRBD1
J: TRBJ1-2
V: TRBV20-1
CDR3: CSADRGGYTF
DNA: TGCAGTGCCGACAGGGGTGGCTACACCTTC

size: .
D: TRBD2
J: TRBJ2-7
V: TRBV6-5
CDR3: CASTTAGALSYEQYF
DNA: TGTGCCAGCACTACAGCGGGAGCGCTCTCCTACGAGCAGTACTTC